This record looks at one TCR beta chain sequence and its context. Its antigen is unidentified. The sample is drawn from a study of cytomegalovirus exposure and HLA in healthy donors. Study background: HLA-typed donors were the source of 83 million or so unique TCRs held in an early data release.

The PCR employed 60 Vbeta primers together with 13 Jbeta primers. Profiled with immunoSEQ multiplex PCR; TCRdb holds only in-frame clones, not every one. Of around 150,000 clones detected, 79% appear once; the ten largest clones hold roughly 6%. General study findings and limits: As a later analysis revealed, the rate of TCR association differed by HLA locus, with DRB1 most and HLA-C fewest. Prediction of most subjects' HLA-A and HLA-B alleles by TCR beta sequences was reportedly accurate.

Each donor's status was that of a healthy bone marrow donor. V was pared by 3 bases and J by 1 base, with 1 base of the junction left unmatched. Per germline, CDR1 ENHRY and CDR2 SYGVKD. The CDR3 loop spans 14 amino acids. The chain carries TRBV10-3 and TRBJ2-5; the match to TRBD2 covers 8 bases. Sequenced material: PBMCs. The sequence derives from a man over 45 in good health and CMV-seropositive. The CDR3 is CAISEREGQETQYF. CDR3 coding DNA: TGTGCCATCAGTGAACGGGAGGGCCAAGAGACCCAGTACTTC.